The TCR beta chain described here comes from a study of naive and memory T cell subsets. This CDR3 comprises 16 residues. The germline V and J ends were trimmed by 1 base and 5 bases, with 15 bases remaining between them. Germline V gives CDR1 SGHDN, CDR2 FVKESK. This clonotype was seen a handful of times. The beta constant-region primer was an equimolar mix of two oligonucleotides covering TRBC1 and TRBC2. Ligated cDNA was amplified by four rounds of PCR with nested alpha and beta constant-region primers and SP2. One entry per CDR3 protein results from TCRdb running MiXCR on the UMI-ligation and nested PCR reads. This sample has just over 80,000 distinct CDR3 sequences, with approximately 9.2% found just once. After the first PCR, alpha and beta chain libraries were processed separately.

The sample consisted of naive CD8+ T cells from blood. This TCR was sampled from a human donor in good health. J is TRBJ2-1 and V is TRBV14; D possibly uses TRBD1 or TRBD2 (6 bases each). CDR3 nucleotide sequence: TGTGCCAGCAGCCAAGCCGGGGGCTCGACAGACAATGAGCAGTTCTTC. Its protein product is CASSQAGGSTDNEQFF.